The clone carrying this T cell receptor beta chain is a singleton in its sample. The sample is drawn from a study of CD8 T cells in Susac syndrome. Sequencing of TCR beta was undertaken in CD8+ and CD4+ T cells derived from blood. Control patients had untreated stable or active relapsing-remitting multiple sclerosis by revised McDonald criteria. Reverse transcription of 0.5 to 1 ug RNA was performed with random hexamers. Amplification of TCR beta CDR3 by immunoSEQ multiplex PCR spanned 54 Vbeta and 13 Jbeta. Using its own MiXCR run on the immunoSEQ multiplex PCR reads, TCRdb lists one record per CDR3 protein. The profile shows about 300,000 distinct CDR3 sequences, roughly 85% of them singletons. V trimming: 4 bases; J trimming: 3 bases; junction bases outside the gene matches: 7. Germline V lookup: CDR1 LGHNA, CDR2 YSLEER. This CDR3 contains 15 residues.

Specimen: CD8+ T cells from PBMCs. The origin of this receptor is a human donor with multiple sclerosis. The chain links TRBV4-3 to TRBJ2-5, with 8 bases aligning to TRBD2. The CDR3 region is CASSRLLAEEETQYF. The DNA of the CDR3 is TGCGCCAGCAGCCGCCTACTAGCGGAGGAAGAGACCCAGTACTTC.